This TCR beta chain was found in a study of cytomegalovirus exposure and HLA in healthy donors. Only one count was recorded for this clone. This CDR3 is 13 amino acids long. Germline CDR1 reads SGHNT; CDR2 reads YENEEA. 13 Jbeta primers and 60 Vbeta primers were used for the PCR. The assay was immunoSEQ multiplex PCR, and TCRdb's table has in-frame clones only and misses some. The sample gives 200,000 to 250,000 clones, around 77% of which show up once; roughly 3% is in the top ten. The gene calls are TRBV11-3 and TRBJ2-5; D not resolved. Near its end, the DNA agrees better with TRBJ2-7, so the J call may be wrong. The TCR originated in a woman aged 25-40 years in good health and CMV-seronegative. The sequencing sample was made of PBMCs. The CDR3 DNA reads as TGTGCCAGCAGCTTAGAATCCTGGGGCGAGCAGTACTTC. Encoded protein: CASSLESWGEQYF.